The T cell receptor beta chain described here comes from a study of T cell responses to AZD1222 COVID-19 vaccine. CDR1 and CDR2 from the germline V gene are MNHEY and SVGAGI. V was shortened by 6 bases and J by 1 base, with 8 bases between the two germline ends. This CDR3 is 13 amino acids long. Generated by immunoSEQ multiplex PCR, the TCRdb table keeps only in-frame clones and is missing some. This sample has under 150,000 clones, with 85% to 95% found just once. Broader study findings: Donors, mostly white British, included more females; clonal diversity was possibly underestimated. Seropositive AZD1222 recipients at baseline numbered only 5 or 6.

Turning to this clone: The antigen is unknown.

The chain couples TRBV6-5 to TRBJ2-3; possible D gene TRBD1, 5 bases. The clonotype was recovered from an adult in good health. This material consisted of peripheral blood, taken on day 0 of AZD1222 vaccination. CDR3 bases: TGTGCCAGCAGCAGGGCGCGCACAGATACGCAGTATTTT. Its translation: CASSRARTDTQYF.